The 23 T cell receptor beta chains listed next were all sequenced from one sample in a study of OX40 agonist ivuxolimab in advanced cancers. TCRdb's table, derived via immunoSEQ multiplex PCR, lists solely in-frame clones and lacks some. Of about 77,000 clones listed, roughly 89% are singletons. The material sequenced was CD4+ or CD8+ T cells sorted from blood, taken in a trial of the OX40 agonist ivuxolimab. The receptor set was obtained from an adult with an advanced solid tumor such as melanoma, head and neck, liver or kidney cancer.

This sequence joins TRBV19 and TRBJ1-2; D might be TRBD1 (6 bases). The CDR3 totals 16 residues. Germline loops: CDR1 LNHDA, CDR2 SQIVND (reference sequence). Trimming removed 0 bases from V and 4 bases from J, with 15 bases in between. This CDR3 reads CASSIERDNYFYGYTF. The CDR3 region has the DNA TGTGCCAGTAGTATAGAAAGGGACAACTACTTCTATGGCTACACCTTC.

The rearrangement links TRBV4-1 to TRBJ2-1; D not certain. Germline-derived CDR1 and CDR2 are MGHRA and YSYEKL. Between the trimmed V and J ends, which lost 1 base and 6 bases, there was a span of 10 bases. There are 14 residues in the CDR3. Here the CDR3 DNA reads TGCGCCAGCAGCCAAGTAATAGCTTCCAATGAGCAGTTCTTC. Translating gives CASSQVIASNEQFF.

In this sample, this clone turned up once. This chain connects TRBV19 to TRBJ1-1; 10 bases line up with TRBD1. This CDR3 region has 16 residues. The germline V gene has CDR1 LNHDA and CDR2 SQIVND (reference sequence). V trimming: 3 bases; J trimming: 0 bases; junction bases outside the gene matches: 4. CDR3 in amino acids: CASSMATGGMNTEAFF. The CDR3 DNA is TGTGCCAGTAGTATGGCGACAGGGGGCATGAACACTGAAGCTTTCTTT.

V is TRBV5-1 and J is TRBJ2-1; 12 nucleotides align to TRBD2. Germline values: CDR1 SGHRS, CDR2 YFSETQ. This CDR3 comprises 18 residues. V shed 6 bases and J 0 bases; nucleotides not matched to a gene: 10. CDR3 sequence (DNA): TGCGCCAGCACCACGGGGACTAGCGGGTCCTACTCCTACAATGAGCAGTTCTTC. Encoded protein: CASTTGTSGSYSYNEQFF. Variable domain in full (rest from reference TRBV5-1 and TRBJ2-1): KAGVTQTPRYLIKTRGQQVTLSCSPISGHRSVSWYQQTPGQGLQFLFEYFSETQRNKGNFPGRFSGRQFSNSRSEMNVSTLELGDSALYLCASTTGTSGSYSYNEQFFGPGTRLTVL.

The chain uses TRBV7-8 and TRBJ2-3; no clear D gene. Trimming stripped 1 base from V and 7 bases from J, with 3 bases between. Germline V gene sequence: CDR1 SGHVS, CDR2 FQNEAQ. The CDR3 runs to 11 residues. The CDR3 protein is CASSLGHTQYF. Written as DNA, the CDR3 is TGTGCCAGCAGCTTAGGTCATACGCAGTATTTT. Based on the CDR3 plus reference TRBV7-8 and TRBJ2-3, the full variable domain is GAGVSQSPRYKVAKRGQDVALRCDPISGHVSLFWYQQALGQGPEFLTYFQNEAQLDKSGLPSDRFFAERPEGSVSTLKIQRTQQEDSAVYLCASSLGHTQYFGPGTRLTVL.

The chain carries TRBV29-1 and TRBJ1-1; TRBD1 might be the D (5 bases). Trimming cost V 5 bases and J 3 bases, with 13 bases left between them. The CDR3 extends over 13 amino acids. Germline CDR1 is SQVTM and CDR2 is ANQGSEA. The CDR3 reads CSVSSGTDTEAFF. DNA of the CDR3: TGCAGCGTTTCCTCCGGGACGGACACTGAAGCTTTCTTT.

The gene calls are TRBV5-1 and TRBJ2-1; D ambiguous. Deletions cut 0 bases from V and 8 bases from J, with 15 bases between. The CDR3 runs to 15 residues. Germline loops: CDR1 SGHRS, CDR2 YFSETQ. The CDR3 protein is CASSLEGPIRDEQFF. The CDR3 DNA reads as TGCGCCAGCAGCTTGGAAGGGCCGATTCGGGATGAGCAGTTCTTC.

The chain employs TRBV7-2 and TRBJ1-2; D is ambiguous. V lost 5 bases to trimming and J lost 1 base, with 8 bases between them. This CDR3 spans 13 amino acids. The germline V gene encodes CDR1 SGHTA and CDR2 FQGNSA. Here the CDR3 reads CASSLEYNYGYTF. The DNA of the CDR3 is TGTGCCAGCAGCCTAGAATATAACTATGGCTACACCTTC.

The genes are TRBV7-2 and TRBJ2-2; maybe TRBD2 (7 bases). This CDR3 has 15 amino acids. V was shortened by 7 bases and J by 1 base, with 13 bases between the two germline ends. Germline V gives CDR1 SGHTA, CDR2 FQGNSA. In nucleotides, the CDR3 is TGTGCCAGCACGAGGGGGGGTGTGAACACCGGGGAGCTGTTTTTT. Translated: CASTRGGVNTGELFF.

This chain connects TRBV19 to TRBJ2-5, with D possibly matching TRBD1 (7 bases). The ends were cut back, 5 bases at V and 1 base at J, with 20 bases in the middle. Germline CDR1 LNHDA, CDR2 SQIVND (reference sequence). The CDR3 is 17 residues long. CDR3 coding DNA: TGTGCCAGTAGTCTCGACCCGTCAGGGGGGTCCCAAGAGACCCAGTACTTC. It specifies CASSLDPSGGSQETQYF.

This clone was counted between two and nine times. V gene TRBV6-4 combines with J gene TRBJ1-2; D unclear. V lost 8 bases, J lost 2 bases, and 6 bases lay in between. CDR3 length: 11 amino acids. CDR1 is MRHNA, CDR2 SNTAGT, per germline. CDR3 in amino acids: CASSSNYGYTF. The CDR3 bases are TGTGCCAGCTCAAGCAACTATGGCTACACCTTC.

The V and J genes are TRBV5-8 and TRBJ1-5; no clear D gene. The germline V and J ends were trimmed by 0 bases and 9 bases, with 4 bases remaining between them. The CDR3 extends over 11 amino acids. Germline loops: CDR1 SGHTS, CDR2 YDEGEE. The CDR3 DNA sequence: TGTGCCAGCAGCTTGGAAGCGCCCCAGCATTTT. This encodes CASSLEAPQHF. Filled out from reference TRBV5-8 and TRBJ1-5, the complete variable domain reads EAGVTQSPTHLIKTRGQQATLRCSPISGHTSVYWYQQALGLGLQFLLWYDEGEERNRGNFPPRFSGRQFPNYSSELNVNALELEDSALYLCASSLEAPQHFGDGTRLSIL.

The V gene is TRBV15, the J gene TRBJ2-5; 9 nucleotides agree with TRBD1. This CDR3 is 15 amino acids long. Per germline, CDR1 LNHNV and CDR2 YYDKDF (reference sequence). The trim removed 8 bases at V and 3 bases at J, leaving 10 bases unmatched. The CDR3 nucleotides are TGTGCCACCGGCAAGGGACAGGGACAGGAAGAGACCCAGTACTTC. Translating gives CATGKGQGQEETQYF.

The V and J genes are TRBV5-1 and TRBJ2-3; 7 positions match TRBD2. V lost 6 bases to trimming and J lost 2 bases; unmatched junction nucleotides: 15. The CDR3 loop spans 17 amino acids. The germline V gene encodes CDR1 SGHRS and CDR2 YFSETQ. This chain's CDR3 is CASTSPIGGGSTDTQYF. DNA for the CDR3: TGCGCCAGCACCTCACCCATTGGCGGGGGATCCACAGATACGCAGTATTTT.

V is TRBV4-2 and J is TRBJ2-2; D not certain. Germline V gene sequence: CDR1 LGHNA, CDR2 YNFKEQ. This CDR3 contains 12 residues. V lost 0 bases to trimming and J lost 7 bases, with 3 bases between them. The DNA of the CDR3 is TGTGCCAGCAGCCAAGATAGCGGGGAGCTGTTTTTT. Encoded protein: CASSQDSGELFF.

The genes are TRBV19 and TRBJ2-2; no clear D. Germline V gene sequence: CDR1 LNHDA, CDR2 SQIVND (reference sequence). V was trimmed by 0 bases and J by 2 bases, leaving 4 bases between them. The length of the CDR3 is 14 residues. DNA of the CDR3: TGTGCCAGTAGTATAGAGGGTAACACCGGGGAGCTGTTTTTT. It yields the protein CASSIEGNTGELFF. Variable domain in full (rest from reference TRBV19 and TRBJ2-2): DGGITQSPKYLFRKEGQNVTLSCEQNLNHDAMYWYRQDPGQGLRLIYYSQIVNDFQKGDIAEGYSVSREKKESFPLTVTSAQKNPTAFYLCASSIEGNTGELFFGEGSRLTVL.

This sequence joins TRBV27 and TRBJ1-2; weak D call: TRBD1 (5 bases). Per the germline V gene, CDR1 is MNHEY and CDR2 is SMNVEV (reference sequence). The CDR3 is 15 residues long. Trimming shortened V by 6 bases and J by 6 bases, and 20 bases separated the two germline ends. CDR3 sequence (DNA): TGTGCCAGCAGCCCGAGACAGCCTACACGAGATGGCTACACCTTC. Its translation: CASSPRQPTRDGYTF.

The chain has TRBV5-8 and TRBJ2-3, with D possibly matching TRBD2 (6 bases). V was pared by 4 bases and J by 0 bases, with 15 bases between. The CDR3 covers 16 residues. The V gene's germline CDR1 is SGHTS and CDR2 YDEGEE. CDR3: CASSLPAGLSTDTQYF. CDR3 DNA sequence: TGTGCCAGCAGCCTCCCGGCGGGATTGAGCACAGATACGCAGTATTTT. Supplemented by reference TRBV5-8 and TRBJ2-3, the full variable domain reads EAGVTQSPTHLIKTRGQQATLRCSPISGHTSVYWYQQALGLGLQFLLWYDEGEERNRGNFPPRFSGRQFPNYSSELNVNALELEDSALYLCASSLPAGLSTDTQYFGPGTRLTVL.

The chain is built from TRBV18 and TRBJ1-3, with D possibly being TRBD1 (6 bases). The V gene lost 2 bases and the J gene lost 0 bases, with 11 bases spanning the gap. This CDR3 spans 16 amino acids. The germline V gene has CDR1 KGHSH and CDR2 LQKENI. This CDR3 is CASSPTGISSGNTIYF. CDR3 bases: TGTGCCAGCTCACCAACAGGGATAAGCTCTGGAAACACCATATATTTT.

The V call is TRBV18, the J call TRBJ2-5; possibly TRBD2 for D (5 bases). Germline V CDR1 and CDR2: KGHSH, LQKENI. Trimming took off 2 bases at V and 4 bases at J, with 14 bases between the two ends. The CDR3 has 15 amino acids. CDR3 sequence (DNA): TGTGCCAGCTCACCAAATATTGAGGGTAGAGAGACCCAGTACTTC. Its translation is CASSPNIEGRETQYF.

This chain connects TRBV29-1 to TRBJ1-1; 9 bases line up with TRBD1. CDR1 is SQVTM and CDR2 is ANQGSEA in the germline V gene. J lost 3 bases, V lost 7 bases, and 6 bases had no gene match. The length of the CDR3 is 13 residues. The CDR3, as DNA: TGCAGCGCTCAGACAGGGGGTGACACTGAAGCTTTCTTT. It codes for CSAQTGGDTEAFF. Together with reference TRBV29-1 and TRBJ1-1, the CDR3 gives the full variable domain: SAVISQKPSRDICQRGTSLTIQCQVDSQVTMMFWYRQQPGQSLTLIATANQGSEATYESGFVIDKFPISRPNLTFSTLTVSNMSPEDSSIYLCSAQTGGDTEAFFGQGTRLTVV.

This clone showed up just once. CDR3 in amino acids: CASSWVGTGETQYF. The CDR3 DNA reads TGTGCCAGCAGCTGGGTGGGGACGGGAGAGACCCAGTACTTC. The V gene is TRBV5-4, the J gene TRBJ2-5; D assignment may be TRBD1 or TRBD2 (5 bases each). The CDR3 is made up of 14 amino acids. V dropped 3 bases and J dropped 4 bases, with 13 bases sitting between them. CDR1 and CDR2 from the germline V gene are SGHNT and YYREEE (reference sequence). The full variable domain, with the rest looked up from reference TRBV5-4 and TRBJ2-5, is ETGVTQSPTHLIKTRGQQVTLRCSSQSGHNTVSWYQQALGQGPQFIFQYYREEENGRGNFPPRFSGLQFPNYSSELNVNALELDDSALYLCASSWVGTGETQYFGPGTRLLVL.

V usage is TRBV12-5 and J usage is TRBJ1-5, with 12 bases that match TRBD1. The J segment lost 5 bases and the V segment lost 4 bases, leaving 6 bases of the junction unmatched. CDR1 and CDR2 from the germline V gene are LGHNT and FRNRAP. The CDR3 runs to 16 residues. The chain's CDR3 is CASGSGQGALYQPQHF. CDR3 DNA: TGTGCTAGTGGTTCGGGACAGGGGGCTCTTTATCAGCCCCAGCATTTT.